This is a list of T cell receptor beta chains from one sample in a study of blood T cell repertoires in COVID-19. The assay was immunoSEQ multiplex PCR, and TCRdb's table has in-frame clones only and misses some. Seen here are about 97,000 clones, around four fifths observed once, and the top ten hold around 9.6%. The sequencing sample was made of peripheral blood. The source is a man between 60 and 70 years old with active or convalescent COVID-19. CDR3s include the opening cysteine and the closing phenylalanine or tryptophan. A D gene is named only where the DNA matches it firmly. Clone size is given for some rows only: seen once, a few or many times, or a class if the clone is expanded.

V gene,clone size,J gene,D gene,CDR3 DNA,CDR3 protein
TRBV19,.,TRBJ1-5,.,TGTGCCAGTAGTCTCTTTCCGGGGAGCCCCCATTTT,CASSLFPGSPHF
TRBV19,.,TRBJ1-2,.,TGTGCCAGTAGTATCGTTCGGGGGTCGGGCTATGGCTACACCTTC,CASSIVRGSGYGYTF
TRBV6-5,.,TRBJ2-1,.,TGTGCCAGCAGCACCTACAATGAGCAGTTCTTC,CASSTYNEQFF
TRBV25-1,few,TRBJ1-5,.,TGTGCCAGCAGTGAATTTGGTCTGGAGCAGCCCCAGCATTTT,CASSEFGLEQPQHF
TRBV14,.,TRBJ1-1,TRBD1,TGTGCCAGCAGCCTTTCGACAGGGGCAAACACTGAAGCTTTCTTT,CASSLSTGANTEAFF
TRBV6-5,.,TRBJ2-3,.,TGTGCCAGCAGTTCTATGGCTAGCGCAAGCACAGATACGCAGTATTTT,CASSSMASASTDTQYF
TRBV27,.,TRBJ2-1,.,TGTGCCAGCAGTTTAAGCCATGAGCAGTTCTTC,CASSLSHEQFF
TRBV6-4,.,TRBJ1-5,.,TGTGCCAGCAGTGTGGGCTACGGTCAGCCCCAGCATTTT,CASSVGYGQPQHF
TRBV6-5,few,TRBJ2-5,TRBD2,TGTGCCAGCAGGCCTAATATATGGGGGGGAGAGACCCAGTACTTC,CASRPNIWGGETQYF
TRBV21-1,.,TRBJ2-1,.,TGTGCCAGCAGCAAAGGGGGAGCGGCTAGCTCCTACAATGAGCAGTTCTTC,CASSKGGAASSYNEQFF
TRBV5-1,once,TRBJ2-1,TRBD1,TGCGCCAGCACCGGACAGGGCAAGGATGAGCAGTTCTTC,CASTGQGKDEQFF
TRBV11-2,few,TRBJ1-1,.,TGTGCCAGCAGCTTAGCCGGGGTTGGGACTGAAGCTTTCTTT,CASSLAGVGTEAFF
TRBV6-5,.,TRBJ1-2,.,TGTGCCAGCAGTACCACAGGGACCGCTAACTATGGCTACACCTTC,CASSTTGTANYGYTF
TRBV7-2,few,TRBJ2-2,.,TGTGCCAGCAGAGCCCTAGCGAGTCCCGGGGAGCTGTTTTTT,CASRALASPGELFF
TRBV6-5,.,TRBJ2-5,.,TGTGCCAGCATTCCCGGGACACATCAAGAGACCCAGTACTTC,CASIPGTHQETQYF
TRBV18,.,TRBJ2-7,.,TGTGCCAGCTCACCAAGTCAGGGTAGTTACGAGCAGTACTTC,CASSPSQGSYEQYF
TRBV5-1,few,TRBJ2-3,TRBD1,TGCGCCAGCAGCTTGATGGGACAGGGGGCGGGAGATACGCAGTATTTT,CASSLMGQGAGDTQYF
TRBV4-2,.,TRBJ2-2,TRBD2,TGTGCCAGCAGCCAAGAATGGGGGGGCACCGGGGAGCTGTTTTTT,CASSQEWGGTGELFF
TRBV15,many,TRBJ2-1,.,TGTGCCACCAGCAGGAGGAGGAGCGATGCGTACAATGAGCAGTTCTTC,CATSRRRSDAYNEQFF
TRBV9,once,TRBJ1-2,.,TGTGCCAGCAGCGTAGGAGTGACCCCACTAGCCTATGGCTACACCTTC,CASSVGVTPLAYGYTF
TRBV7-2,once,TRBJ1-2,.,TGTGCCAGCAGCTTCGATCGAACGCGGGGCTACACCTTC,CASSFDRTRGYTF
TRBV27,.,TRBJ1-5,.,TGTGCCAGCAGTTTATTGGCAAGACAGCCCCAGCATTTT,CASSLLARQPQHF
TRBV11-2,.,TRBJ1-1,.,TGTGCCAGCAGTTTCATCCGGAGCACTGAAGCTTTCTTT,CASSFIRSTEAFF
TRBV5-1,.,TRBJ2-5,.,TGCGCCAGCACCCTGGCGGGCCAAGAGACCCAGTACTTC,CASTLAGQETQYF